These T cell receptor beta chains were read from a single sample in a study of identical twins. MiXCR, run by TCRdb on the 5' RACE reads, gives a single entry per CDR3 protein. The table lists hundreds of thousands of distinct CDR3 sequences, approximately 21% of them singletons. These data also featured in a second study, about T cells expressing NK-cell markers.

The material sequenced was PBMCs. These receptors were taken from a woman aged 18-29 years in good health. Both conserved end residues are part of each CDR3. The order of the fields is D gene, V gene, J gene, clone size, CDR3 DNA, CDR3 protein. D genes are given only for firm matches. Clone size is given for some rows only: seen once, a few or many times, or a class if the clone is expanded.

>-|TRBV20-1|TRBJ2-3|-
TGCAGTGCTAGACAGTGGGGTAGCACAGATACGCAGTATTTT
CSARQWGSTDTQYF
>-|TRBV19|TRBJ1-1|-
TGTGCCAGTGTAACCGGTGGGATCACCTTGAACACTGAAGCTTTCTTT
CASVTGGITLNTEAFF
>-|TRBV29-1|TRBJ2-3|-
TGCAGCGTCCTAACGGGCACAGATACGCAGTATTTT
CSVLTGTDTQYF
>TRBD1|TRBV20-1|TRBJ2-7|-
TGCAGTGCTAGTAGGGACAGGGCAACCTACGAGCAGTACTTC
CSASRDRATYEQYF
>TRBD1|TRBV20-1|TRBJ2-7|few
TGCAGTGCTCTACTCCAGGGGGCCTACGAGCAGTACTTC
CSALLQGAYEQYF
>TRBD2|TRBV20-1|TRBJ2-7|-
TGCAGTGCCCGGACTAGCGGGGCCACGACCTACGAGCAGTACTTC
CSARTSGATTYEQYF
>TRBD1|TRBV20-1|TRBJ2-1|few
TGCAGTGCACGCGAAGGGACAGGCCACTTCAATGAGCAGTTCTTC
CSAREGTGHFNEQFF
>-|TRBV9|TRBJ2-7|-
TGTGCCAGCAGCGCCGGGGACTCTACCTACGAGCAGTACTTC
CASSAGDSTYEQYF
>-|TRBV29-1|TRBJ2-5|-
TGCAGCGTTGGCCGTAGCGGAGGCCTACAAGAGACCCAGTACTTC
CSVGRSGGLQETQYF
>-|TRBV11-2|TRBJ2-1|-
TGTGCCAGCAGCTTCCGGCTAGGGGGGATTTACAATGAGCAGTTCTTC
CASSFRLGGIYNEQFF
>-|TRBV20-1|TRBJ2-7|few
TGCAGTGCTAGAGATGCTAGCGCCACCTACGAGCAGTACTTC
CSARDASATYEQYF
>TRBD2|TRBV7-2|TRBJ2-7|-
TGTGCCAGCAGCCGGGAGGGGCCCTCCTACGAGCAGTACTTC
CASSREGPSYEQYF
>-|TRBV9|TRBJ2-7|-
TGTGCCAGCAGCCGGGATGGGGGGGAGCAGTACTTC
CASSRDGGEQYF
>-|TRBV3-1|TRBJ1-5|few
TGTGCCAGCGGCCGCGTGGGCAGTCAGCCCCAGCATTTT
CASGRVGSQPQHF
>TRBD2|TRBV9|TRBJ2-2|-
TGTGCCAGCAGCCAAGGTCTAGCGGGATTAACCGGGGAGCTGTTTTTT
CASSQGLAGLTGELFF
>-|TRBV10-3|TRBJ2-5|few
TGTGCCACCGGCCAGGGAGAGACCCAGTACTTC
CATGQGETQYF
>-|TRBV12-3/TRBV12-4|TRBJ2-7|many
TGTGCCAGCAGTCGACAGCACGAGCAGTACTTC
CASSRQHEQYF
>-|TRBV6-1|TRBJ1-3|few
TGTGCCAGCAGTGCCGTTAACTCTGGAAACACCATATATTTT
CASSAVNSGNTIYF
>-|TRBV5-5|TRBJ2-7|-
TGTGCCAGCAGCTTCGGGGTTAACGAGCAGTACTTC
CASSFGVNEQYF
>-|TRBV7-9|TRBJ2-7|-
TGTGCCAGCAGCCCGGAGGGGGGTGCTACGTTCGACGAGCAGTACTTC
CASSPEGGATFDEQYF
>TRBD2|TRBV20-1|TRBJ2-5|few
TGCAGTGTTCCTATAGCGGGACAAGAGACCCAGTACTTC
CSVPIAGQETQYF
>-|TRBV6-6|TRBJ1-2|few
TGTGCCACGTCGGGGGCGGCTGGCTACACCTTC
CATSGAAGYTF
>-|TRBV5-5|TRBJ2-3|-
TGTGCCAGCAGCTTGATGGTACAGACAGATACGCAGTATTTT
CASSLMVQTDTQYF
>-|TRBV15|TRBJ1-1|few
TGTGCCACCAGCAGAGGCAGGGACACTGAAGCTTTCTTT
CATSRGRDTEAFF
>-|TRBV11-3|TRBJ2-2|many
TGTGCCAGCAGCTTAAGTATCAGGAACACCGGGGAGCTGTTTTTT
CASSLSIRNTGELFF
>-|TRBV6-5|TRBJ2-2|-
TGTGCCAGCAGTTCCTATCCTAACACCGGGGAGCTGTTTTTT
CASSSYPNTGELFF
>-|TRBV20-1|TRBJ1-5|few
TGCAGTGCTAGGACGGTTAGCAATCAGCCCCAGCATTTT
CSARTVSNQPQHF
>TRBD2|TRBV29-1|TRBJ2-1|-
TGCAGCGTTGTCGCGGGGGGGCAGCAGTTCTTC
CSVVAGGQQFF
>TRBD1|TRBV10-3|TRBJ1-1|few
TGTGCCATCAGTGAGCCACAGGGGTTAGCTGAAGCTTTCTTT
CAISEPQGLAEAFF
>TRBD2|TRBV25-1|TRBJ2-5|few
TGTGCCAGCAGTGAATTTAGGCTAGCGGGGACCGGGACCCAGTACTTC
CASSEFRLAGTGTQYF
>-|TRBV7-9|TRBJ1-2|-
TGTGCCAGCAGCTCGCCGACGGGCGACTCTAACTATGGCTACACCTTC
CASSSPTGDSNYGYTF
>TRBD2|TRBV7-8|TRBJ2-5|-
TGTGCCAGCAGCTTAGGTGTCTTAGCGGGAGGAATAGAGACCCAGTACTTC
CASSLGVLAGGIETQYF
>-|TRBV5-5|TRBJ1-1|many
TGTGCCAGCAGCCTGGGGGCCGCTGAAGCTTTCTTT
CASSLGAAEAFF
>TRBD2|TRBV5-1|TRBJ2-5|-
TGCGCCAGCCACGCCCTCGGACTAGCGGGAGGAGAGACCCAGTACTTC
CASHALGLAGGETQYF
>-|TRBV10-3|TRBJ2-7|few
TGTGCCACCAGTGTGGGTGGGTTCAGGGGCTACGAGCAGTACTTC
CATSVGGFRGYEQYF
>-|TRBV19|TRBJ1-6|few
TGTGCCAGTAGGCAGGGCGCCTCACCCCTCCACTTT
CASRQGASPLHF
>TRBD2|TRBV20-1|TRBJ2-2|many
TGCAGTGCGCTACTAGCGGGCGCCACCGGGGAGCTGTTTTTT
CSALLAGATGELFF
>TRBD1|TRBV10-3|TRBJ1-5|once
TGTGCCATCAGAGCAGACAGGGACCAGCCCCAGCATTTT
CAIRADRDQPQHF
>-|TRBV12-5|TRBJ2-3|few
TGTGCTAGTGGTTTGAAACTGCTAAATAGCACAGATACGCAGTATTTT
CASGLKLLNSTDTQYF
>-|TRBV20-1|TRBJ2-3|-
TGCAGTGCCGTATCCGGCGGTGAGGTTGCAGATACGCAGTATTTT
CSAVSGGEVADTQYF